The text below deals with one TCR beta chain. Profiled with immunoSEQ multiplex PCR; TCRdb holds only in-frame clones, not every one. This table has more than 75,000 clones, 85% to 95% appearing once. The data originate from a study of PD-1 blockade in classical Hodgkin lymphoma. Time point described: cycle 4 day 1 (C4D1), after six to seven weeks of nivolumab. Every patient relapsed after autologous stem cell transplantation, and brentuximab vedotin exposure varied. The V gene's germline CDR1 is MDHEN and CDR2 SYDVKM. Trimming removed 4 bases from V and 0 bases from J, with 13 bases in between. CDR3 size: 17 residues.

V gene TRBV28 combines with J gene TRBJ2-6; D may be TRBD1 or TRBD2 (6 bases each). The sequence came from a human donor with classical Hodgkin lymphoma. The material sequenced was peripheral blood mononuclear cells (PBMCs), taken before the fourth cycle of nivolumab. CDR3 bases: TGTGCCAGCAGTTCCGGGGGCGTCAACTCTGGGGCCAACGTCCTGACTTTC. It specifies CASSSGGVNSGANVLTF.